This T cell receptor beta chain was sequenced during a study of T-cell reconstitution after alpha-beta-depleted transplantation in children. For this clonotype: Antigen: not known.

Study-level results: Several hundred expanded graft clones reportedly were the source of alpha-beta T cells about two months after transplant. Most T-cell counts and diversity one year after the transplant came from T cells that were newly produced. After transplant, high TCRbeta diversity at day 60 in some patients arose from surviving recipient T cells and thymic progenitors.

TCRbeta library preparation incorporated unique molecular identifiers. A single record per CDR3 protein comes from TCRdb applying MiXCR to the PCR reads. The table has around 450,000 distinct CDR3 sequences, about 16% seen once. The ends lost 5 bases at V and 7 bases at J; junction bases unmatched: 6. The CDR3 sequence is 15 residues long. The germline CDR1 and CDR2 sequences are MDHEN and SYDVKM. The chain combines TRBV28 with TRBJ2-1, with 12 bases that match TRBD1. Sequencing used PBMCs, mostly from graft donor cells, obtained 360 days after TCRalphabeta/CD19-depleted stem cell transplant. The source of this sequence is a boy under three years old who had a stem cell transplant for Wiskott-Aldrich syndrome, so the T cells may come from the graft donor. In DNA form, the CDR3 reads TGTGCCAGCAGTCCCGGGACAGGGGGCAAGAATGAGCAGTTCTTC. It yields the protein CASSPGTGGKNEQFF. The complete variable domain, with remaining parts taken from reference TRBV28 and TRBJ2-1, reads DVKVTQSSRYLVKRTGEKVFLECVQDMDHENMFWYRQDPGLGLRLIYFSYDVKMKEKGDIPEGYSVSREKKERFSLILESASTNQTSMYLCASSPGTGGKNEQFFGPGTRLTVL.